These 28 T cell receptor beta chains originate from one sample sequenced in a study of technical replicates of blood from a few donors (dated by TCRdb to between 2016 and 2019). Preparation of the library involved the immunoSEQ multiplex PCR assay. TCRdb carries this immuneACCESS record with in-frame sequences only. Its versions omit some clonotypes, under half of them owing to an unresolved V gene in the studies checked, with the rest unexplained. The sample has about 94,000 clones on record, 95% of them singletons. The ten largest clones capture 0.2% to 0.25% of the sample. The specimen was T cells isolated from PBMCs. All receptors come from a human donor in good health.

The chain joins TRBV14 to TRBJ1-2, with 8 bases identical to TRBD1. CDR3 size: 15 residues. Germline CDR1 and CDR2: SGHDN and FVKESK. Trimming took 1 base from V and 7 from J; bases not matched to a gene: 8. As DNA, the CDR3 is TGTGCCAGCAGCCAAGCCCTAGGACAGGGTAGTGGCTACACCTTC. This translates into CASSQALGQGSGYTF.

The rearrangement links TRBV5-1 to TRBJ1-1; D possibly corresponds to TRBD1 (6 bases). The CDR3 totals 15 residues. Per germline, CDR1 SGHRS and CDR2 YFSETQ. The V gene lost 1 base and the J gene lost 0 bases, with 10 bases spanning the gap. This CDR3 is CASSLKGQMNTEAFF. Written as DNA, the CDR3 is TGCGCCAGCAGCTTGAAAGGACAGATGAACACTGAAGCTTTCTTT.

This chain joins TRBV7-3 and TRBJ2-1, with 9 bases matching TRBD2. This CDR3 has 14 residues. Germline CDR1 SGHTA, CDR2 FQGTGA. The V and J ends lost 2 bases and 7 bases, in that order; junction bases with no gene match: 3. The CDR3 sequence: CASSLASGVNEQFF. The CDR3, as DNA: TGTGCCAGCAGCTTAGCTAGCGGGGTAAATGAGCAGTTCTTC.

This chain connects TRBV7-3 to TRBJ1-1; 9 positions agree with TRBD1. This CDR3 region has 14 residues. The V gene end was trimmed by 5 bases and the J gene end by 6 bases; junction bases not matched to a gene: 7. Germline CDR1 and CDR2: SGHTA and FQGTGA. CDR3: CASSPGTGTPEAFF. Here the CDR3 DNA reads TGTGCCAGCAGCCCAGGGACAGGGACCCCTGAAGCTTTCTTT.

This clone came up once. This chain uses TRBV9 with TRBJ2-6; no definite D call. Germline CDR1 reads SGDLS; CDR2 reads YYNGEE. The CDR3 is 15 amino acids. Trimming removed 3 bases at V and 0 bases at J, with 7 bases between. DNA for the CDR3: TGTGCCAGCAGCGCTCAGTACTCTGGGGCCAACGTCCTGACTTTC. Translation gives CASSAQYSGANVLTF.

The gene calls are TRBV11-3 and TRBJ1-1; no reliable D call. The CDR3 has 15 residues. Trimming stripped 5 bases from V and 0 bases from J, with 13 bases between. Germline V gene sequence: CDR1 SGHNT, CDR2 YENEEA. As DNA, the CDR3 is TGTGCCAGCAGCCCGCCCGGGAGTCTGAACACTGAAGCTTTCTTT. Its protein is CASSPPGSLNTEAFF.

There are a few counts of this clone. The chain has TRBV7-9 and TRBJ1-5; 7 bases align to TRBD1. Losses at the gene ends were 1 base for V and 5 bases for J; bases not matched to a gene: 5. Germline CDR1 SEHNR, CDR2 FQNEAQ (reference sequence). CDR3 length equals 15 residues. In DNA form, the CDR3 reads TGTGCCAGCAGCTTAGAGACCCAGGGGGATCAGCCCCAGCATTTT. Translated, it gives CASSLETQGDQPQHF.

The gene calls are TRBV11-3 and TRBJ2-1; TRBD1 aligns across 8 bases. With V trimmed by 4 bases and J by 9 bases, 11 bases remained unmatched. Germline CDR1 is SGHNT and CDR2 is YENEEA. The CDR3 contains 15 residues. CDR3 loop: CASSSPGQAFGEQFF. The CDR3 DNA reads TGTGCCAGCAGCTCTCCGGGACAGGCGTTCGGTGAGCAGTTCTTC.

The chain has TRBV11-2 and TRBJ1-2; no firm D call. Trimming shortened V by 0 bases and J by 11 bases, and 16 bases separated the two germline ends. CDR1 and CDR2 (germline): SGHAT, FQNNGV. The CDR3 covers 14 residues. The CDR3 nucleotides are TGTGCCAGCAGCTTAGATTCGACCCGGCTAGTTTACACCTTC. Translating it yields CASSLDSTRLVYTF.

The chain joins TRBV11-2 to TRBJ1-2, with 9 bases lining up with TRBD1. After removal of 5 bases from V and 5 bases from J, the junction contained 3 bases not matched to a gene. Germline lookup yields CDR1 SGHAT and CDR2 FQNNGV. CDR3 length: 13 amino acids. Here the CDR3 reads CASSPGQGYGYTF. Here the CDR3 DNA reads TGTGCCAGCAGCCCAGGACAGGGGTATGGCTACACCTTC.

In DNA, the CDR3 is TGTGCCAGCAGCCAAGAGGGGACAGGGGGCGGCCCTTACGAGCAGTACTTC. This gives the protein CASSQEGTGGGPYEQYF. V usage is TRBV14 and J usage is TRBJ2-7, with TRBD1 matching 12 bases. The CDR3 totals 17 residues. In germline, CDR1 is SGHDN, CDR2 FVKESK. V lost 0 bases, J lost 4 bases, and 7 bases stayed unmatched. Combining the CDR3 with reference TRBV14 and TRBJ2-7 gives the whole variable domain EAGVTQFPSHSVIEKGQTVTLRCDPISGHDNLYWYRRVMGKEIKFLLHFVKESKQDESGMPNNRFLAERTGGTYSTLKVQPAELEDSGVYFCASSQEGTGGGPYEQYFGPGTRLTVT.

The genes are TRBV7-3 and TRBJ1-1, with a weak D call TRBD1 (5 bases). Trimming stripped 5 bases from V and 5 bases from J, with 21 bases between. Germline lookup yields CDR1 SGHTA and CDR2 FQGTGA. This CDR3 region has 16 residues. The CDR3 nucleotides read TGTGCCAGCAGCCCTTCGCCGGGACTGGGGATGACTGAAGCTTTCTTT. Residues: CASSPSPGLGMTEAFF.

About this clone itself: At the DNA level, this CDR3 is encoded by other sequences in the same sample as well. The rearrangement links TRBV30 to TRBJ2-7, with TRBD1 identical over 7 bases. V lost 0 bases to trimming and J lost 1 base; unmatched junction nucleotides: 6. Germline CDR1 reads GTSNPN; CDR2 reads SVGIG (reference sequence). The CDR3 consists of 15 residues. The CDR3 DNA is TGTGCCTGGAGTGTACGGGGACAGCTTTCCTACGAGCAGTACTTC. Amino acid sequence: CAWSVRGQLSYEQYF.

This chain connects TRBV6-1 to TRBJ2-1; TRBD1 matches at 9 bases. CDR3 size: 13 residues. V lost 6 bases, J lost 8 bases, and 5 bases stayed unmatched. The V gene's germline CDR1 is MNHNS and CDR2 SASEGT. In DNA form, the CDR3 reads TGTGCCAGCAGCGTGGACAGGGGTCATGAGCAGTTCTTC. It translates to CASSVDRGHEQFF.

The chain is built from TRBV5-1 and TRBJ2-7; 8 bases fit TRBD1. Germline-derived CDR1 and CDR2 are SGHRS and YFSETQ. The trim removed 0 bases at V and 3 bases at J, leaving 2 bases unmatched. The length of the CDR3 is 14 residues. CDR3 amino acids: CASSLDGQGYEQYF. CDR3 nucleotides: TGCGCCAGCAGCTTGGATGGACAGGGCTACGAGCAGTACTTC.

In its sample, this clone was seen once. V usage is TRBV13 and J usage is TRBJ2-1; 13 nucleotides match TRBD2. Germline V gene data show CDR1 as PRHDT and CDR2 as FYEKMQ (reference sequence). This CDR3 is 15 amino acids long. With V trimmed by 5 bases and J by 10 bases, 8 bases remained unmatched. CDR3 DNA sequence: TGTGCCAGCAGCCGGACTAGCGGGGGATCCCCAGAGCAGTTCTTC. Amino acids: CASSRTSGGSPEQFF.

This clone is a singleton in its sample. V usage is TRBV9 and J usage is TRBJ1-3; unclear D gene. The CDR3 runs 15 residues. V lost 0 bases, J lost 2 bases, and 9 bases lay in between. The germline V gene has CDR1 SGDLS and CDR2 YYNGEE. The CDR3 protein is CASSVVGKAGNTIYF. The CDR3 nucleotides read TGTGCCAGCAGCGTAGTCGGGAAAGCTGGAAACACCATATATTTT.

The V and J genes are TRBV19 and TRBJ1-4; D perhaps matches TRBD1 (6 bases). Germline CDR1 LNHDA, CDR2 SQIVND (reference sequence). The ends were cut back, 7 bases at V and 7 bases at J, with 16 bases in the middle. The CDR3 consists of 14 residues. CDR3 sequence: CASKMGAPAEKLFF. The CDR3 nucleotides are TGTGCCAGTAAGATGGGGGCCCCGGCTGAAAAACTGTTTTTT.

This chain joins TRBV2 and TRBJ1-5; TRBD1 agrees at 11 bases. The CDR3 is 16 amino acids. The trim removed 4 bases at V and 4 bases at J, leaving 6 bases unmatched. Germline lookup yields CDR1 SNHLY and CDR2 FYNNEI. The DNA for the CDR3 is TGTGCCAGCAGTGCCCCGGGACAGGGGGTAAATCAGCCCCAGCATTTT. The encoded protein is CASSAPGQGVNQPQHF.

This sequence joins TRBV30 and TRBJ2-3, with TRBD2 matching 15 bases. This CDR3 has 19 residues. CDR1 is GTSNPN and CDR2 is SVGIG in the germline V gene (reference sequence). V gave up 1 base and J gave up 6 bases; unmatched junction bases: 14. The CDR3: CAWSAYLGTSGGRSDTQYF. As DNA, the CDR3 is TGTGCCTGGAGTGCGTATCTAGGGACTAGCGGGGGGCGATCGGATACGCAGTATTTT.

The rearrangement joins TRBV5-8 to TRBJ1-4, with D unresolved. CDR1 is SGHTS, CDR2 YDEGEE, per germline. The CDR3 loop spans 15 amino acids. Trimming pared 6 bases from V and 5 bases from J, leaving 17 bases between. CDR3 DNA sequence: TGTGCCAGCAAATTAACCACCGGGATGAATGAAAAACTGTTTTTT. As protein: CASKLTTGMNEKLFF.

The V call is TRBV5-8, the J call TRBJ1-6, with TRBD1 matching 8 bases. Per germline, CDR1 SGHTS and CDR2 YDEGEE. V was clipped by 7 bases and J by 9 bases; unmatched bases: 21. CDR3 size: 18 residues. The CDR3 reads CASGSGTGSFMTVSPLHF. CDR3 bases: TGTGCCAGCGGCTCCGGGACAGGCAGTTTTATGACGGTTTCACCCCTCCACTTT.

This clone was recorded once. CDR3 protein: CASSESRQSEAFF. DNA for the CDR3: TGTGCCAGCAGTGAATCCAGGCAAAGTGAAGCTTTCTTT. The J gene is TRBJ1-1, the V gene TRBV2; D unresolved. CDR1 is SNHLY, CDR2 FYNNEI, per germline. The CDR3 consists of 13 residues. The V and J ends lost 2 bases and 7 bases respectively, with 11 bases between them.

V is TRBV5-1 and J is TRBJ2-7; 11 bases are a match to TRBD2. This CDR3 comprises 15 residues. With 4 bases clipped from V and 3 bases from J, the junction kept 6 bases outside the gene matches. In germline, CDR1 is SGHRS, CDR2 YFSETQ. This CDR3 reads CASSPGLAGLYEQYF. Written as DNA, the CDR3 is TGCGCCAGCAGCCCCGGACTAGCGGGTCTCTACGAGCAGTACTTC. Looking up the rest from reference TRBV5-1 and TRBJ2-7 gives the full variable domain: KAGVTQTPRYLIKTRGQQVTLSCSPISGHRSVSWYQQTPGQGLQFLFEYFSETQRNKGNFPGRFSGRQFSNSRSEMNVSTLELGDSALYLCASSPGLAGLYEQYFGPGTRLTVT.

The CDR3 region is CASSLLSTGVLAEAFF. In DNA form, the CDR3 reads TGTGCCAGCAGCTTATTGTCAACAGGGGTATTAGCTGAAGCTTTCTTT. The V and J genes are TRBV7-9 and TRBJ1-1; 7 nucleotides agree with TRBD1. The V gene end was trimmed by 2 bases and the J gene end by 6 bases; junction bases not matched to a gene: 12. Germline-derived CDR1 and CDR2 are SEHNR and FQNEAQ (reference sequence). The CDR3 runs 16 residues.

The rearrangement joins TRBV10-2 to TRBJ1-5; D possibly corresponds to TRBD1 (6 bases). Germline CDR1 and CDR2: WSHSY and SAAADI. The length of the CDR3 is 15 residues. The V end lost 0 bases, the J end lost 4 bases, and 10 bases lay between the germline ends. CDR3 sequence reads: CASSESLGQNQPQHF. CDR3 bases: TGCGCCAGCAGTGAGTCTCTAGGACAGAATCAGCCCCAGCATTTT.

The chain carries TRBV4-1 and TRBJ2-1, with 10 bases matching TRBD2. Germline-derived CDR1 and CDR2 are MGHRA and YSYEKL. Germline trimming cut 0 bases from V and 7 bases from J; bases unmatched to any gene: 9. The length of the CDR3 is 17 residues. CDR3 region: CASSQDTPAGGLNEQFF. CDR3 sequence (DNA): TGCGCCAGCAGCCAAGATACACCAGCGGGGGGGCTGAATGAGCAGTTCTTC.

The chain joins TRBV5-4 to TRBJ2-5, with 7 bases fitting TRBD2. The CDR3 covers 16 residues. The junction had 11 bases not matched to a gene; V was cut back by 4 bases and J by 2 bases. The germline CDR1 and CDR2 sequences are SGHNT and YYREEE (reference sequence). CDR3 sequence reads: CASSPEPSGMQETQYF. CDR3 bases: TGTGCCAGCAGCCCCGAGCCTAGCGGTATGCAAGAGACCCAGTACTTC. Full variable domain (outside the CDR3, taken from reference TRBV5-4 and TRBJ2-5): ETGVTQSPTHLIKTRGQQVTLRCSSQSGHNTVSWYQQALGQGPQFIFQYYREEENGRGNFPPRFSGLQFPNYSSELNVNALELDDSALYLCASSPEPSGMQETQYFGPGTRLLVL.